This T cell receptor beta chain was found in a study of cytomegalovirus exposure and HLA in healthy donors. Study observations and caveats: Available immune exposure information covered CMV serostatus only.

The CDR3 spans 15 residues. With 6 bases clipped from V and 5 bases from J, the junction kept 7 bases outside the gene matches. Germline values: CDR1 MRHNA, CDR2 SNTAGT. Concerning this clone itself: Its cognate antigen is unknown.

PCR used 60 Vbeta primers and 13 Jbeta primers. TCRdb's copy holds only in-frame clones and misses some; the assay was immunoSEQ multiplex PCR. Found here are 85,000 to 120,000 clones, 65% to 80% of them singletons; the top ten hold more than 3%. The rearrangement joins TRBV6-4 to TRBJ2-1, with 10 bases lining up with TRBD1. The specimen was PBMCs. The sequence was collected from a man aged 60-69 years in good health and CMV-seronegative. Here the CDR3 DNA reads TGTGCCAGCAGCGTGTCCGGGACAGGGGACAATGAGCAGTTCTTC. The encoded protein is CASSVSGTGDNEQFF.